This is a list of T cell receptor beta chains from one sample in a study of OX40 agonist ivuxolimab in advanced cancers. TCRdb keeps only in-frame clones here, not all; method: immunoSEQ multiplex PCR. The data contain 16,000 or so clones, about 77% of them singletons. The specimen was CD4+ or CD8+ T cells sorted from blood, collected in a trial of the OX40 agonist ivuxolimab. All receptors come from an adult with an advanced solid tumor such as melanoma, head and neck, liver or kidney cancer. Both conserved end residues are part of each CDR3. Fields, in order: J gene, V gene, clone size, D gene, CDR3 DNA, CDR3 protein. The D gene is left open where the match is weak. Clone size, where shown, is once, few, many, or a class for clones that have expanded.

TRBJ2-1,TRBV27,.,TRBD2,TGTGCCAGCAGTTTAAGCGGGGGGTTCTCCTACAATGAGCAGTTCTTC,CASSLSGGFSYNEQFF
TRBJ2-2,TRBV27,.,.,TGTGCCAGCAGTTTGAGGGGGACCGGGGAGCTGTTTTTT,CASSLRGTGELFF
TRBJ1-5,TRBV4-2,few,TRBD1,TGTGCCAGCAGCCCAGGGGGGGGCGCAGGAGTTCAGCCCCAGCATTTT,CASSPGGGAGVQPQHF
TRBJ1-1,TRBV6-6,few,TRBD1,TGTGCCAGCAGTTACTCTGGACAGGTTGAAGCTTTCTTT,CASSYSGQVEAFF
TRBJ1-1,TRBV7-2,.,.,TGTGCCAGCAGCGAACAGGAGCTCAACACTGAAGCTTTCTTT,CASSEQELNTEAFF
TRBJ2-7,TRBV10-1,.,.,TGCGCCAGCAGTGACAGGGTGGCCTACGAGCAGTACTTC,CASSDRVAYEQYF
TRBJ2-7,TRBV6-5,few,.,TGTGCCAGCAGTTCCCTCTCCGAGCATAGCTCCTACGAGCAGTACTTC,CASSSLSEHSSYEQYF
TRBJ2-1,TRBV4-3,few,TRBD1,TGCGCCAGCAGCCAAGAGGGGACAGGGGGATACAATGAGCAGTTCTTC,CASSQEGTGGYNEQFF
TRBJ1-2,TRBV15,.,.,TGTGCCACCAGCACGATTGGGGGTTCGAGGGGCTACACCTTC,CATSTIGGSRGYTF
TRBJ2-1,TRBV6-5,once,.,TGTGCCAGCAGTCTAAACAGGGTCGATGAGCAGTTCTTC,CASSLNRVDEQFF
TRBJ1-5,TRBV6-1,.,TRBD1,TGTGCCAGCAGTGGGGGGACAGGGGTCACCGTCAATCAGCCCCAGCATTTT,CASSGGTGVTVNQPQHF
TRBJ1-2,TRBV4-3,.,TRBD1,TGCGCCAGCAGCCCCTTGCTTGGACAGGAGGCTTATGGCTACACCTTC,CASSPLLGQEAYGYTF
TRBJ1-2,TRBV5-7,.,.,TGTGCCAGCAGCTTAAGTCCCAGCGGCTATGGCTACACCTTC,CASSLSPSGYGYTF
TRBJ1-2,TRBV6-1,.,.,TGTGCCAGCACCGGGTTAGGGCAGAGCCTTCATGGCTACACCTTC,CASTGLGQSLHGYTF
TRBJ1-2,TRBV5-1,.,.,TGCGCCAGCAGCTTAGCGATCCGCAACTATGGCTACACCTTC,CASSLAIRNYGYTF
TRBJ1-2,TRBV4-2,.,.,TGTGCCAGCAGCCAAGATGATCTGTCAGGTCCAAACTATGGCTACACCTTC,CASSQDDLSGPNYGYTF
TRBJ1-3,TRBV10-1,.,.,TGCGCCAGGGGGAGGGGGTCGCGCGGAAACACCATATATTTT,CARGRGSRGNTIYF
TRBJ1-1,TRBV6-6,.,.,TGTGCCAGCAGTAAACCACACAGGGACACTGAAGCTTTCTTT,CASSKPHRDTEAFF
TRBJ2-7,TRBV5-7,.,TRBD1,TGTGCCAGCAGCCGTACAGGGGCTTCCTACGAGCAGTACTTC,CASSRTGASYEQYF
TRBJ1-2,TRBV5-6,.,.,TGTGCCAGCAGCTTGGGAGGGTCGGGCTACACCTTC,CASSLGGSGYTF
TRBJ2-7,TRBV2,once,TRBD2,TGTGCCAGCAGTGGACGTCTGGCGGGGGAGGACTACGAGCAGTACTTC,CASSGRLAGEDYEQYF
TRBJ1-4,TRBV7-6,few,.,TGTGCCAGCAGCGGAGAGGGGGGACTGGCAACTAATGAAAAACTGTTTTTT,CASSGEGGLATNEKLFF
TRBJ1-2,TRBV10-3,once,.,TGTGCCATCAGTGAGTTCTATCGGGGAACAGACGGTGGCTACACCTTC,CAISEFYRGTDGGYTF
TRBJ1-2,TRBV25-1,.,.,TGTGCCAGCAGTAGAATAAGATGGACCCAGTCTAACTATGGCTACACCTTC,CASSRIRWTQSNYGYTF
TRBJ2-7,TRBV11-3,medium-sized,.,TGTGCCAGCGGCCGGGATCTCTCGGGTTTGGAGCAGTACTTC,CASGRDLSGLEQYF
TRBJ2-6,TRBV11-3,few,.,TGTGCCAGCAGCTTAGGTGGATGGGGCTCTGGGGCCAACGTCCTGACTTTC,CASSLGGWGSGANVLTF
TRBJ1-2,TRBV4-3,.,.,TGCGCCAGCAGCCCCCAGGTTGGGCATAAGGCCTATGGCTACACCTTC,CASSPQVGHKAYGYTF
TRBJ2-7,TRBV11-2,.,.,TGTGCCAGCAGCTTAGTTACGGGAGCCTACGAGCAGTACTTC,CASSLVTGAYEQYF
TRBJ2-7,TRBV6-5,.,.,TGTGCCAGCAGCCCCAGGGTCTACGAGCAGTACTTC,CASSPRVYEQYF
TRBJ2-2,TRBV4-1,.,TRBD1,TGCGCCAGCAGCCAAGTGGGCCAGGGGGCTACCGGGGAGCTGTTTTTT,CASSQVGQGATGELFF
TRBJ2-4,TRBV4-1,.,TRBD1,TGCGCCAGCAGCCAGGGACAGGGAACTTCCAAAAACATTCAGTACTTC,CASSQGQGTSKNIQYF
TRBJ1-2,TRBV5-5,.,.,TGTGCCAGCAGCCAAGATGAAGGGGATCACTATGGCTACACCTTC,CASSQDEGDHYGYTF
TRBJ1-1,TRBV7-9,.,.,TGTGCCAGCAGCCCTCAAGAGAACACTGAAGCTTTCTTT,CASSPQENTEAFF
TRBJ1-1,TRBV7-9,.,.,TGTGCCAGCAGCTTAAGTATGGGGACTGAAGCTTTCTTT,CASSLSMGTEAFF
TRBJ1-1,TRBV6-5,once,.,TGTGCCAGCAGTCCGGGTCGGAACACTGAAGCTTTCTTT,CASSPGRNTEAFF
TRBJ2-1,TRBV2,.,.,TGTGCCAGCAGGGACGCCTTTGAGCAGTTCTTC,CASRDAFEQFF
TRBJ2-7,TRBV9,.,.,TGTGCCAGCAGCTCCACTCGGGACACCCCTCGGGAGCAGTACTTC,CASSSTRDTPREQYF
TRBJ2-1,TRBV9,once,.,TGTGCCAGCAGCGTAGACACGGAGATAAGCTACAATGAGCAGTTCTTC,CASSVDTEISYNEQFF
TRBJ2-7,TRBV13,.,TRBD2,TGTGCCAGCAGCCCGACTAGCGGGGGGCCCTCCTACGAGCAGTACTTC,CASSPTSGGPSYEQYF
TRBJ1-6,TRBV7-8,.,.,TGTGCCAGCAGCGCCGAGGGCCACAGGGCGAAAAATTCACCCCTCCACTTT,CASSAEGHRAKNSPLHF
TRBJ1-6,TRBV5-4,.,.,TGTGCCAGCAGCTTGAAGGTCTCCTATAATTCACCCCTCCACTTT,CASSLKVSYNSPLHF
TRBJ1-1,TRBV5-6,.,.,TGTGCCAGCAGCACCGTTGGGGTTGGTGGCACTGAAGCTTTCTTT,CASSTVGVGGTEAFF
TRBJ2-3,TRBV11-2,.,.,TGTGCCAGCAGCTCGATCACAGATACGCAGTATTTT,CASSSITDTQYF
TRBJ2-7,TRBV28,.,.,TGTGCCAGCAGCCTGCGACCCACAAATATCGACGAGCAGTACTTC,CASSLRPTNIDEQYF
TRBJ2-7,TRBV5-6,.,.,TGTGCCAGCAGCTTGGGATACGAGCAGTACTTC,CASSLGYEQYF
TRBJ2-5,TRBV9,few,.,TGTGCCAGCAGCGTAGGAACTGGAGTAGAGACCCAGTACTTC,CASSVGTGVETQYF
TRBJ2-1,TRBV29-1,.,.,TGCAGCGTTGAAGGGGTTGGGAGCTCCTACAATGAGCAGTTCTTC,CSVEGVGSSYNEQFF
TRBJ2-7,TRBV7-9,.,.,TGTGCCAGCAGCTTTCAGGGTATCCACGAGCAGTACTTC,CASSFQGIHEQYF
TRBJ2-1,TRBV27,.,.,TGTGCCAGCAGTGAATGGGGTACCACCTACAATGAGCAGTTCTTC,CASSEWGTTYNEQFF
TRBJ1-1,TRBV27,.,.,TGTGCCAGCAGTTCGATCACTGAAGCTTTCTTT,CASSSITEAFF
TRBJ2-1,TRBV4-1,.,TRBD2,TGCGCCAGCAGCCAAGATGGGAGGGTGGGTGAGCAGTTCTTC,CASSQDGRVGEQFF